A selection of T cell receptor beta chains follows, all from one sample in a study of T cells in narcolepsy. Sequencing was performed with immunoSEQ multiplex PCR; in TCRdb, only in-frame clones are kept and a portion is missing. Of roughly 34,000 clones listed, 87% were seen once; the top ten hold roughly 0.79%. The sequenced sample was CD45RA- memory CD4+ T cells from PBMCs. These receptor sequences come from a human donor with narcolepsy. The CDR3 runs from the conserved cysteine through the conserved F or W. D genes are given only for firm matches. Only some rows state a clone size, as once, few, many or a class for expanded clones.

cdr3_nt cdr3_aa j_call d_call v_call clone_size
TGCGCCAGCAGCCAAGTTCCTTCGATGCTCTATGGCTACACCTTC CASSQVPSMLYGYTF TRBJ1-2 NA TRBV4-3 NA
TGCGCCAGCAGCCAATACAGCGGGGGGGCTCGGCAGTACTTC CASSQYSGGARQYF TRBJ2-7 TRBD2 TRBV5-1 NA
TGTGCCAGCAGCGCCCGACTAGCGGGAGTGGATGAGCAGTTCTTC CASSARLAGVDEQFF TRBJ2-1 TRBD2 TRBV9 NA
TGTGCCAGCAGCTTAGGGGTTGGTTCGAAACAGCCCCAGCATTTT CASSLGVGSKQPQHF TRBJ1-5 NA TRBV7-9 NA
TGTGCCAGCAGTGTCGAGCAGGGGTCCACTGAAGCTTTCTTT CASSVEQGSTEAFF TRBJ1-1 NA TRBV6-4 NA
TGTGCCAGCAGCTCCCAGGGTGGAGGTACTGAAGCTTTCTTT CASSSQGGGTEAFF TRBJ1-1 NA TRBV7-2 NA
TGTGCCAGCAGCTTTTTAGGACGGAACTACGAGCAGTACTTC CASSFLGRNYEQYF TRBJ2-7 NA TRBV7-9 NA
TGTGCCAGTCATCCGGGCCGAAGGACAGATACGCAGTATTTT CASHPGRRTDTQYF TRBJ2-3 NA TRBV27 NA
TGTGCCAGCAGTCCAGGGGCCGCTAATGAAAAACTGTTTTTT CASSPGAANEKLFF TRBJ1-4 NA TRBV6-5 NA
TGTGCCAGCTCACCAGGTGTGACAGGGGATCAGCCCCAGCATTTT CASSPGVTGDQPQHF TRBJ1-5 TRBD1 TRBV18 NA
TGTGCCAGCAGCTTGGGGCTAGCGGAGCCCCGCGAGCAGTACTTC CASSLGLAEPREQYF TRBJ2-7 TRBD2 TRBV5-4 NA
TGTGCCAGCAGTGAATTTGCCGTTACCCTCTCTGGAAACACCATATATTTT CASSEFAVTLSGNTIYF TRBJ1-3 NA TRBV2 NA
TGTGCCAGCAGTCGCAGGGGAGGGGGTACTGAAGCTTTCTTT CASSRRGGGTEAFF TRBJ1-1 NA TRBV28 NA
TGTGCCAGCAGCCCCCGCCGGGGCCCCTACGAGCAGTACTTC CASSPRRGPYEQYF TRBJ2-7 NA TRBV7-2 NA
TGTGCCAGCAGCACCCATCCTTTCTACGAGCAGTACTTC CASSTHPFYEQYF TRBJ2-7 NA TRBV6-6 NA
TGTGCCAGTAGCATCTCCCTTATCCACACTGAAGCTTTCTTT CASSISLIHTEAFF TRBJ1-1 NA TRBV19 NA
TGTGCCAGCAGCACAGGGAGGATAGTAGAGACCCAGTACTTC CASSTGRIVETQYF TRBJ2-5 NA TRBV28 once
TGTGCCAGCTCCCCCGGAGGGGAGACCCAGTACTTC CASSPGGETQYF TRBJ2-5 NA TRBV18 NA
TGCGCCAGCAGCCGGGACAACCAAGAGACCCAGTACTTC CASSRDNQETQYF TRBJ2-5 NA TRBV4-3 NA
TGTGCCAGCAGCGTAGGGGGATCGCGGGCGTGGACTGAAGCTTTCTTT CASSVGGSRAWTEAFF TRBJ1-1 NA TRBV9 NA
TGTGCCAGCAGCGTAGGGGTAGGTGGTGAAAAACTGTTTTTT CASSVGVGGEKLFF TRBJ1-4 NA TRBV9 NA
TGTGCCAGCAGTTACTCCGGACTAGCGGAGACCCAGTACTTC CASSYSGLAETQYF TRBJ2-5 TRBD2 TRBV6-6 NA
TGTGCCAGCAGCCCTCACGACGGCCCAGGGGGCTACACCTTC CASSPHDGPGGYTF TRBJ1-2 NA TRBV7-2 NA
TGTGCCAGCAGCTTGCAGGGGCTGGGTGAAAAACTGTTTTTT CASSLQGLGEKLFF TRBJ1-4 NA TRBV7-9 NA
TGTGCCAGCAGCTTAGCTAGGCCCACCTACGAGCAGTACTTC CASSLARPTYEQYF TRBJ2-7 NA TRBV7-2 NA
TGTGCCAGCTCACCACCGACCTGGACAGGGGTGGACTACGAGCAGTACTTC CASSPPTWTGVDYEQYF TRBJ2-7 TRBD1 TRBV18 NA
TGTGCCAGCAGCGTACGACTATCCTACAATGAGCAGTTCTTC CASSVRLSYNEQFF TRBJ2-1 NA TRBV9 NA
TGTGCCAGCACCGACAGGAATAATTCACCCCTCCACTTT CASTDRNNSPLHF TRBJ1-6 NA TRBV6-1 once
TGCGCCAGCAGCTTGGTTCGGGGATCCGCGAACACTGAAGCTTTCTTT CASSLVRGSANTEAFF TRBJ1-1 NA TRBV5-1 NA
TGTGCCAGCAGCTTAGGGGGCGCGTACCAAGAGACCCAGTACTTC CASSLGGAYQETQYF TRBJ2-5 NA TRBV7-3 NA
TGTGCCAGCAGCTTCCGAATACGTGGTGGCAATGAGCAGTTCTTC CASSFRIRGGNEQFF TRBJ2-1 NA TRBV7-8 NA
TGTGCCAGCAGCCCATCCGGGGGCTACGAGCAGTACTTC CASSPSGGYEQYF TRBJ2-7 NA TRBV6-5 NA
TGTGCCAGCACCTCGTTAGCTAACTATGGCTACACCTTC CASTSLANYGYTF TRBJ1-2 NA TRBV5-4 NA
TGTGCCAGCTCACGGACCAATCAGCCCCAGCATTTT CASSRTNQPQHF TRBJ1-5 NA TRBV18 NA
TGTGCCATCAGTGAGTCCACGGGCCAGGGGCTGGAGACCCAGTACTTC CAISESTGQGLETQYF TRBJ2-5 NA TRBV10-3 NA
TGTGCCTCAGACTGGACCACCTACAATGAGCAGTTCTTC CASDWTTYNEQFF TRBJ2-1 NA TRBV30 NA
TGTGCCAGCAGTTTAGGGGTCCGGGGGGCCTCGAACACTGAAGCTTTCTTT CASSLGVRGASNTEAFF TRBJ1-1 NA TRBV28 NA
TGTGCCAGCAGCTTGGAGGGGGTGGGGGCGACCCAGTACTTC CASSLEGVGATQYF TRBJ2-5 NA TRBV7-7 NA
TGTGCCAGCAGCTTAGTTGCGGGAACGAACACTGAAGCTTTCTTT CASSLVAGTNTEAFF TRBJ1-1 NA TRBV7-9 NA
TGTGCCAGCAAAAAATCTCCTGATAATTCACCCCTCCACTTT CASKKSPDNSPLHF TRBJ1-6 NA TRBV6-5 NA
TGTGCCAGCAGCTTAGACCGCTGGCCTAATGAAAAACTGTTTTTT CASSLDRWPNEKLFF TRBJ1-4 NA TRBV5-6 NA